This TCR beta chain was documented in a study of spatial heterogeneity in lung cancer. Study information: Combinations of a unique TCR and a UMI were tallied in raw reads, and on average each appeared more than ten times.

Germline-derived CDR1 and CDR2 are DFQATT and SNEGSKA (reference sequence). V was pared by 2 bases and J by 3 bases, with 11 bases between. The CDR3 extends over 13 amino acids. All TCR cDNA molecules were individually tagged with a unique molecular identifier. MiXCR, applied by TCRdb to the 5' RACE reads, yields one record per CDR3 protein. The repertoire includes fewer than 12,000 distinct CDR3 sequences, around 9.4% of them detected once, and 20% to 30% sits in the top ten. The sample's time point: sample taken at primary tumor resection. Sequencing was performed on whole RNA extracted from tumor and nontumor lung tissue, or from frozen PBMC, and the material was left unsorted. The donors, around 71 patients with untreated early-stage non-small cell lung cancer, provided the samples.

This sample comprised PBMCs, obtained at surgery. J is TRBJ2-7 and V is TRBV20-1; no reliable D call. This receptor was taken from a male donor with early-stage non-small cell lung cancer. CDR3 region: CSARPDRRYEQYF. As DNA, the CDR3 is TGCAGTGCTAGACCGGACCGTCGCTACGAGCAGTACTTC.